This entry lists 28 T cell receptor beta chains sequenced from one sample in a study of T-cell memory formation after mild COVID-19. TCRdb re-called the 5' RACE reads with MiXCR, one entry per CDR3 protein. The sample includes approximately 290,000 distinct CDR3 sequences, roughly a fifth of them seen just once. The sequencing sample was made of PBMCs or a T cell subset sorted from them (not recorded which). These receptors were taken from a young man who had mild COVID-19 (a few samples of this study predate the infection). Cell type and time point are not known.

V and J are TRBV29-1 and TRBJ2-6, with 8 positions matching TRBD1. V lost 2 bases and J lost 11; bases outside the gene matches: 5. There are 13 residues in the CDR3. CDR1 is SQVTM and CDR2 is ANQGSEA in the germline V gene. This CDR3 is CSVERGTGHVLTF. CDR3 sequence (DNA): TGCAGCGTTGAACGGGGGACAGGTCACGTCCTGACTTTC. The whole variable domain, remainder taken from reference TRBV29-1 and TRBJ2-6, is SAVISQKPSRDICQRGTSLTIQCQVDSQVTMMFWYRQQPGQSLTLIATANQGSEATYESGFVIDKFPISRPNLTFSTLTVSNMSPEDSSIYLCSVERGTGHVLTFGAGSRLTVL.

The chain links TRBV7-6 to TRBJ1-1, with 8 bases identical to TRBD1. V gave up 2 bases and J gave up 5 bases; unmatched junction bases: 4. Germline assignment: CDR1 SGHVS and CDR2 FNYEAQ. This CDR3 spans 14 amino acids. This CDR3 reads CASSLQGAPTEAFF. The DNA for the CDR3 is TGTGCCAGCAGCTTACAGGGGGCGCCGACTGAAGCTTTCTTT.

This clonotype was recorded a few times. This chain uses TRBV20-1 with TRBJ2-3, with 8 positions matching TRBD2. Germline V gene lookup returns CDR1 DFQATT and CDR2 SNEGSKA (reference sequence). Trimming took 3 bases from V and 5 from J; bases not matched to a gene: 10. The CDR3 covers 15 residues. The CDR3 protein is CSASGGARGKDTQYF. CDR3 coding DNA: TGCAGTGCTAGCGGGGGGGCGAGGGGAAAAGATACGCAGTATTTT.

This clonotype occurred many times. The chain uses TRBV7-6 and TRBJ2-2; D not certain. The CDR3 length is 13 residues. V lost 2 bases, J lost 0 bases, and 1 base lay in between. From germline, CDR1 is SGHVS and CDR2 FNYEAQ. In DNA, the CDR3 is TGTGCCAGCAGCTTAACGAACACCGGGGAGCTGTTTTTT. Translating it yields CASSLTNTGELFF.

This clonotype was counted only a few times. The chain has TRBV15 and TRBJ1-5; maybe TRBD1 (6 bases). The CDR3 has 15 residues. CDR1 LNHNV and CDR2 YYDKDF come from the germline V gene (reference sequence). V lost 1 base, J lost 5 bases, and 12 bases lay in between. In DNA, the CDR3 is TGTGCCACCAGCAGAGGACAGGCCCCCGATCAGCCCCAGCATTTT. Translation: CATSRGQAPDQPQHF.

This clonotype was picked up many times. The chain couples TRBV7-9 to TRBJ2-2, with D perhaps TRBD1 (6 bases). This CDR3 is built from 15 residues. Trimming shortened V by 3 bases and J by 6 bases, and 14 bases separated the two germline ends. Germline CDR1 SEHNR, CDR2 FQNEAQ (reference sequence). CDR3 amino acids: CASSFPQGKSGELFF. CDR3 in DNA: TGTGCCAGCAGCTTCCCCCAGGGGAAGTCCGGGGAGCTGTTTTTT.

This clonotype was seen more than once but under ten times. The rearrangement uses TRBV7-2 and TRBJ2-2; TRBD1 matches at 7 bases. With 7 bases clipped from V and 5 bases from J, the junction kept 10 bases outside the gene matches. The CDR3 sequence is 15 residues long. Germline V gives CDR1 SGHTA, CDR2 FQGNSA. CDR3 in amino acids: CASTIPSRGTGELFF. The DNA of the CDR3 is TGTGCCAGCACCATACCTAGCAGGGGGACCGGGGAGCTGTTTTTT. Full variable domain (rest looked up from reference TRBV7-2 and TRBJ2-2): GAGVSQSPSNKVTEKGKDVELRCDPISGHTALYWYRQSLGQGLEFLIYFQGNSAPDKSGLPSDRFSAERTGGSVSTLTIQRTQQEDSAVYLCASTIPSRGTGELFFGEGSRLTVL.

This clonotype showed up just a few times. The chain employs TRBV9 and TRBJ2-3; 9 bases agree with TRBD2. The germline CDR1 and CDR2 sequences are SGDLS and YYNGEE. The CDR3 contains 15 residues. The V segment lost 0 bases and the J segment 6 bases; nucleotides outside the gene matches: 5. The CDR3: CASSVESSGGDTQYF. For the CDR3, the DNA is TGTGCCAGCAGCGTAGAGTCGAGCGGGGGGGATACGCAGTATTTT.

The rearrangement links TRBV6-6 to TRBJ1-5; D call uncertain. CDR1 is MNHNY, CDR2 SVGAGI, per germline (reference sequence). The V end was cut by 5 bases, the J end by 6 bases, with 11 bases between. The CDR3 runs to 13 residues. The CDR3: CASSKETFQPQHF. The CDR3 DNA reads TGTGCCAGCAGTAAGGAGACATTTCAGCCCCAGCATTTT.

The rearrangement uses TRBV5-1 and TRBJ1-6; unclear D gene. Germline V gene sequence: CDR1 SGHRS, CDR2 YFSETQ. V was cut by 0 bases and J by 11 bases, with 9 bases left in between. The CDR3 spans 13 residues. CDR3 nucleotide sequence: TGCGCCAGCAGCTTGGAACCCGGGACACCCCTCCACTTT. Protein product: CASSLEPGTPLHF. The whole variable domain, filled in from reference TRBV5-1 and TRBJ1-6, reads KAGVTQTPRYLIKTRGQQVTLSCSPISGHRSVSWYQQTPGQGLQFLFEYFSETQRNKGNFPGRFSGRQFSNSRSEMNVSTLELGDSALYLCASSLEPGTPLHFGNGTRLTVT.

This clonotype was picked up a small number of times. The chain joins TRBV5-1 to TRBJ1-2; 7 positions match TRBD1. The CDR3 has 14 amino acids. Trimming cost V 0 bases and J 6 bases; bases outside gene matches: 5. CDR1 and CDR2 from the germline V gene are SGHRS and YFSETQ. In DNA form, the CDR3 reads TGCGCCAGCAGCTTGGTGGCAGGGGGAGATGGCTACACCTTC. Protein: CASSLVAGGDGYTF.

The sample holds a few counts of this clonotype. J is TRBJ1-5 and V is TRBV12-3 or TRBV12-4, with a tentative D call TRBD1 (5 bases). Trimming took off 4 bases at V and 2 bases at J, with 12 bases between the two ends. The CDR3 contains 15 residues. The DNA of the CDR3 is TGTGCCAGCAGTTGGAGGGGAGGCGGCAATCAGCCCCAGCATTTT. Translation gives CASSWRGGGNQPQHF.

This clonotype was seen a few times. J is TRBJ1-1 and V is TRBV9; D is unclear. This CDR3 is 13 amino acids long. Trimming left V 3 bases short and J 6 bases short, with 12 bases between. CDR1 is SGDLS, CDR2 YYNGEE, per germline. CDR3 in amino acids: CASSGSTGPEAFF. In DNA form, the CDR3 reads TGTGCCAGCAGCGGTTCTACCGGACCTGAAGCTTTCTTT.

This clonotype was observed a few times. This chain joins TRBV9 and TRBJ2-2; TRBD1 might be the D (7 bases). Trimming pared 6 bases from V and 4 bases from J, leaving 16 bases between. This CDR3 is 15 amino acids long. CDR1 and CDR2 from the germline V gene are SGDLS and YYNGEE. The CDR3 sequence is CASTSAGGSTGELFF. The CDR3 bases are TGTGCCAGCACATCCGCAGGGGGGAGCACCGGGGAGCTGTTTTTT.

The CDR3 coding sequence is TGTGCCAGCTCACCGAACGGGTTCACTGAAGCTTTCTTT. This translates into CASSPNGFTEAFF. This chain links TRBV18 with TRBJ1-1; D gene uncertain. The ends were cut back, 3 bases at V and 4 bases at J, with 9 bases in the middle. CDR1 is KGHSH and CDR2 is LQKENI in the germline V gene. This CDR3 comprises 13 residues.

This sequence joins TRBV4-2 and TRBJ2-5; D gene unclear. The germline gives CDR1 LGHNA, CDR2 YNFKEQ. V lost 0 bases and J 3 bases, leaving 5 bases between the germline ends. The CDR3 contains 13 residues. The CDR3 protein is CASSQDRKETQYF. CDR3 nucleotide sequence: TGTGCCAGCAGCCAAGATCGCAAAGAGACCCAGTACTTC.

This clonotype was found a few times. The chain combines TRBV18 with TRBJ1-1, with D tentatively TRBD1 (5 bases). The ends were cut back, 3 bases at V and 5 bases at J, with 13 bases in the middle. Germline V lookup: CDR1 KGHSH, CDR2 LQKENI. This CDR3 has 14 residues. Written as DNA, the CDR3 is TGTGCCAGCTCACCTTCCGTTTGGGGGACTGAAGCTTTCTTT. Protein sequence: CASSPSVWGTEAFF. Variable domain in full (rest from reference TRBV18 and TRBJ1-1): NAGVMQNPRHLVRRRGQEARLRCSPMKGHSHVYWYRQLPEEGLKFMVYLQKENIIDESGMPKERFSAEFPKEGPSILRIQQVVRGDSAAYFCASSPSVWGTEAFFGQGTRLTVV.

This clonotype was picked up a small number of times. The rearrangement uses TRBV7-6 and TRBJ2-2; D might be TRBD2 (7 bases). From germline, CDR1 is SGHVS and CDR2 FNYEAQ. This CDR3 is 16 amino acids long. V was clipped by 1 base and J by 5 bases, with 14 bases between them. Written as DNA, the CDR3 is TGTGCCAGCAGCTTAGAGGCGGGGGCAAATACCGGGGAGCTGTTTTTT. Its translation: CASSLEAGANTGELFF.

This clonotype was detected a few times. V is TRBV5-1 and J is TRBJ2-3; no firm D call. CDR1 is SGHRS, CDR2 YFSETQ, per germline. V was pared by 2 bases and J by 2 bases, with 12 bases between. The CDR3 sequence is 15 residues long. The CDR3 DNA sequence: TGCGCCAGCAGCTTCTCCCAGCGCACCACAGATACGCAGTATTTT. Translating gives CASSFSQRTTDTQYF.

This chain links TRBV28 with TRBJ2-7; 7 bases are a match to TRBD1. Per the germline V gene, CDR1 is MDHEN and CDR2 is SYDVKM. CDR3 length equals 14 residues. J was trimmed by 2 bases and V by 4 bases; bases with no gene match: 5. The CDR3 loop reads CASSSTGPAYEQYV. The CDR3 DNA reads TGTGCCAGCAGTTCGACAGGGCCGGCCTACGAGCAGTACGTC.

The chain employs TRBV29-1 and TRBJ2-3, with D hard to call. The germline gives CDR1 SQVTM, CDR2 ANQGSEA. Trimming left V 3 bases short and J 2 bases short, with 9 bases between. This CDR3 contains 13 residues. The CDR3 region has the DNA TGCAGCGTTGACCCCAGAACCACAGATACGCAGTATTTT. Protein sequence: CSVDPRTTDTQYF.

This clonotype was counted many times. This chain links TRBV7-2 with TRBJ1-2; D unclear. CDR1 and CDR2 (germline): SGHTA, FQGNSA. Deletions cut 5 bases from V and 3 bases from J, with 10 bases between. This CDR3 spans 13 amino acids. Here the CDR3 reads CASSLDQHYGYTF. CDR3 nucleotide sequence: TGTGCCAGCAGCCTAGACCAGCACTATGGCTACACCTTC.

The rearrangement joins TRBV11-2 to TRBJ1-4; perhaps TRBD1 as D (5 bases). The V and J ends lost 5 bases and 8 bases respectively, with 18 bases between them. Germline V gives CDR1 SGHAT, CDR2 FQNNGV. This CDR3 has 15 residues. The CDR3 DNA reads as TGTGCCAGCAGCCAGCTACAGGCTAGGTCGGAAAAACTGTTTTTT. Its translation: CASSQLQARSEKLFF.

A few counts support this clonotype. V gene TRBV10-3 combines with J gene TRBJ2-5; 9 nucleotides match TRBD2. Germline loops: CDR1 ENHRY, CDR2 SYGVKD. The CDR3 has 13 amino acids. V lost 8 bases, J lost 4 bases, and 5 bases stayed unmatched. The CDR3 DNA is TGTGCCATCCGTAGCGGGGGAACAGAGACCCAGTACTTC. Amino acid sequence: CAIRSGGTETQYF.

This clonotype was counted only a few times. The chain has TRBV5-1 and TRBJ2-1; unclear D gene. This CDR3 has 13 amino acids. The germline CDR1 and CDR2 sequences are SGHRS and YFSETQ. Trimming cost V 6 bases and J 2 bases, with 9 bases left between them. The CDR3 nucleotides are TGCGCCAGCAAGGGAAGTACCTACAATGAGCAGTTCTTC. This gives the protein CASKGSTYNEQFF.

This clonotype has only a few counts. This chain uses TRBV29-1 with TRBJ2-7; 10 bases align to TRBD1. This CDR3 comprises 13 residues. V lost 6 bases to trimming and J lost 3 bases; unmatched junction nucleotides: 5. Germline CDR1 reads SQVTM; CDR2 reads ANQGSEA. CDR3 DNA: TGCAGCGTCAGGACAGGGGGGTTCTACGAGCAGTACTTC. This sequence encodes CSVRTGGFYEQYF.

V and J are TRBV25-1 and TRBJ1-1; D uncertain. This CDR3 has 16 residues. The germline gives CDR1 MGHDK, CDR2 SYGVNS. Trimming cost V 2 bases and J 1 base, with 14 bases left between them. The chain's CDR3 is CASSERLGGPNTEAFF. CDR3 nucleotide sequence: TGTGCCAGCAGTGAAAGATTGGGCGGACCGAACACTGAAGCTTTCTTT.

This chain links TRBV5-5 with TRBJ1-1; D perhaps matches TRBD1 (6 bases). Per germline, CDR1 SGHKS and CDR2 YYEKEE (reference sequence). This CDR3 contains 18 residues. V shed 1 base and J shed 1 base, with 20 bases lying between them. The CDR3 region is CASSLFQGPTRRNTEAFF. In nucleotides, the CDR3 is TGTGCCAGCAGCTTGTTTCAGGGGCCCACACGGAGGAACACTGAAGCTTTCTTT. Complete variable domain (other parts from reference TRBV5-5 and TRBJ1-1): DAGVTQSPTHLIKTRGQQVTLRCSPISGHKSVSWYQQVLGQGPQFIFQYYEKEERGRGNFPDRFSARQFPNYSSELNVNALLLGDSALYLCASSLFQGPTRRNTEAFFGQGTRLTVV.